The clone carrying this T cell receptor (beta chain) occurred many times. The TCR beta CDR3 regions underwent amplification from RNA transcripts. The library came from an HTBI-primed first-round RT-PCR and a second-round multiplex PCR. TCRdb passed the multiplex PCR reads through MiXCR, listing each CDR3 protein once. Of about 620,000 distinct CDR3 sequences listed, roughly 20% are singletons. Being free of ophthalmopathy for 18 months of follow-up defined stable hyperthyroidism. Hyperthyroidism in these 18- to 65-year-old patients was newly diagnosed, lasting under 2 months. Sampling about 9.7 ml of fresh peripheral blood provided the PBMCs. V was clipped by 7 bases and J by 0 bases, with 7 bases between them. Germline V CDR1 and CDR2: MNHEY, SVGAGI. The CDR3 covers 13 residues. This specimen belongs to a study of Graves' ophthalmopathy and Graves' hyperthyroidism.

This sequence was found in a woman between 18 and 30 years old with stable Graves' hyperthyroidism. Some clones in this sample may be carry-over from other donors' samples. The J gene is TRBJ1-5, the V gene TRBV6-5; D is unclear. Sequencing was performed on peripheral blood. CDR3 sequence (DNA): TGTGCCAGCAAACAGAATAGCAATCAGCCCCAGCATTTT. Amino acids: CASKQNSNQPQHF.